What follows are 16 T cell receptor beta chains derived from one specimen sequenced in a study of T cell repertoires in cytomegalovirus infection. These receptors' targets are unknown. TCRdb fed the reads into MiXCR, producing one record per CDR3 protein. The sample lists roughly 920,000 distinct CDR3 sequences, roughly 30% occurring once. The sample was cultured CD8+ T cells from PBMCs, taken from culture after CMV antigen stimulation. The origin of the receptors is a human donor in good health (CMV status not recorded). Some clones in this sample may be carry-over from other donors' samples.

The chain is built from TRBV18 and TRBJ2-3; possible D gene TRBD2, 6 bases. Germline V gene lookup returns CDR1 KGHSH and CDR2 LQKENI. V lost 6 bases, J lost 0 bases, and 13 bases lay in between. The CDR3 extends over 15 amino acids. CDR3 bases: TGTGCCAGCTCCCGGAGGAGGGGAAGCACAGATACGCAGTATTTT. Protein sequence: CASSRRRGSTDTQYF.

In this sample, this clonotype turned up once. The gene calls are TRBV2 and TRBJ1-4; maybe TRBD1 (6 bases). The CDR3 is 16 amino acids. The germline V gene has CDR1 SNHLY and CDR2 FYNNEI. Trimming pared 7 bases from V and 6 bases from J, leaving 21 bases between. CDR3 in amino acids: CASIRTTGTRDEKLFF. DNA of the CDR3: TGTGCCAGCATTAGAACTACCGGGACAAGGGATGAAAAACTGTTTTTT.

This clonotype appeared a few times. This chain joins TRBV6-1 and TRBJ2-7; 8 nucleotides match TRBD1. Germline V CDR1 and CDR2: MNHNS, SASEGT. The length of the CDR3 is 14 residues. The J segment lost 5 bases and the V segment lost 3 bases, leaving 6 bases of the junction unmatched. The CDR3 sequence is CASSDPGTGDEQYV. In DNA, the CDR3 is TGTGCCAGCAGTGACCCCGGGACAGGAGACGAGCAGTACGTC.

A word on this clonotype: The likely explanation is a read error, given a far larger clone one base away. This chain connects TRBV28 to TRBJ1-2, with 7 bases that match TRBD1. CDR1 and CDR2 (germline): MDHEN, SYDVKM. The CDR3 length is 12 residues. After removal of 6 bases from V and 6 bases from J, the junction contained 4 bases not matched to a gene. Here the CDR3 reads CASRLTGDGYTF. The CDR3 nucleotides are TGTGCCAGCAGGTTAACAGGGGATGGCTACACCTTC.

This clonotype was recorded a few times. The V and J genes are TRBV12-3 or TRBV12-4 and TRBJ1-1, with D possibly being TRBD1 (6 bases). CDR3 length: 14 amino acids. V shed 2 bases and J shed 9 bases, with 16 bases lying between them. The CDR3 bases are TGTGCCAGCAGTTTAAAGGAGGGGGTAAAAAAAGCTTTCTTT. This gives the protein CASSLKEGVKKAFF.

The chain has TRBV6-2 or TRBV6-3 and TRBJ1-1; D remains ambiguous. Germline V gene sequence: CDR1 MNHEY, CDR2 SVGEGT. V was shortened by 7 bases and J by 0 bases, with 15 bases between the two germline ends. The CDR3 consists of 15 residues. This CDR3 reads CASTPREGLNTEAFF. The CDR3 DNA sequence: TGTGCCAGCACCCCCCGTGAGGGATTGAACACTGAAGCTTTCTTT.

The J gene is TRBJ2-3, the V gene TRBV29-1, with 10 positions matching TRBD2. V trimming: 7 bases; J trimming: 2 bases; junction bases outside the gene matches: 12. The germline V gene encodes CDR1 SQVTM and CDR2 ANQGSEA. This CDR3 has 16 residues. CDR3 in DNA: TGCAGCGCCACTGGGCTAGCGGGGGCCTCCACAGATACGCAGTATTTT. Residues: CSATGLAGASTDTQYF.

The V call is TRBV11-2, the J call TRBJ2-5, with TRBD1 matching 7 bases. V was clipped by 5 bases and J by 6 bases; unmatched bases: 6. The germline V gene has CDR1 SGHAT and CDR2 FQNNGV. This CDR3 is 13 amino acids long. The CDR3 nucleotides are TGTGCCAGCAGCCCCACAGGGGAACAGACCCAGTACTTC. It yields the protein CASSPTGEQTQYF. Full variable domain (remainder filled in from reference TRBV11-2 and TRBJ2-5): EAGVAQSPRYKIIEKRQSVAFWCNPISGHATLYWYQQILGQGPKLLIQFQNNGVVDDSQLPKDRFSAERLKGVDSTLKIQPAKLEDSAVYLCASSPTGEQTQYFGPGTRLLVL.

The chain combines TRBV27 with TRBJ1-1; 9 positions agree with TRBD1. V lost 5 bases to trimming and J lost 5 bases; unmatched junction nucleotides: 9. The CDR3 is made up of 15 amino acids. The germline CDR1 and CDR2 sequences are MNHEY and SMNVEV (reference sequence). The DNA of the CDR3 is TGTGCCAGCAGTCAAGAGACAGGGGGAAGAACTGAAGCTTTCTTT. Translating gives CASSQETGGRTEAFF.

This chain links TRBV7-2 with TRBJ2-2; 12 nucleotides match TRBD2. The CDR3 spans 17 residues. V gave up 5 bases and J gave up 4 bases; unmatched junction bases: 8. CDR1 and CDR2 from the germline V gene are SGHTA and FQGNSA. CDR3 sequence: CASSPRLAGDFTGELFF. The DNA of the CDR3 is TGTGCCAGCAGCCCCAGACTAGCGGGGGATTTCACCGGGGAGCTGTTTTTT.

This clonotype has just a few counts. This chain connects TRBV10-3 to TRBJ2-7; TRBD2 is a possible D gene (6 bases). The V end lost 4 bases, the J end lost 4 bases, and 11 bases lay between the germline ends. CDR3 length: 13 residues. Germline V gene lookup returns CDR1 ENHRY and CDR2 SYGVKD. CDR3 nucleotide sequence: TGTGCCATCAGTGGGCGGGGACCTTACGAGCAGTACTTC. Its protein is CAISGRGPYEQYF.

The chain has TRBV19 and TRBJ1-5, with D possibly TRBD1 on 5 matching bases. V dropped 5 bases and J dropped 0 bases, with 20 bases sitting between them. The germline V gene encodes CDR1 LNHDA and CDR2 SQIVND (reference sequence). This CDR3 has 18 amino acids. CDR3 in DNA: TGTGCCAGTAGTTTAGTGGGACTCACTTACGATAGCAATCAGCCCCAGCATTTT. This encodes CASSLVGLTYDSNQPQHF. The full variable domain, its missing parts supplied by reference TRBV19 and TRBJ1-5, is DGGITQSPKYLFRKEGQNVTLSCEQNLNHDAMYWYRQDPGQGLRLIYYSQIVNDFQKGDIAEGYSVSREKKESFPLTVTSAQKNPTAFYLCASSLVGLTYDSNQPQHFGDGTRLSIL.

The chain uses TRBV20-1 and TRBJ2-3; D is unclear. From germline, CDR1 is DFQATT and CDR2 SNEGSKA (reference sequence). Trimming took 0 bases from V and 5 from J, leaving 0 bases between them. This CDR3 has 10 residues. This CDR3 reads CSAREDTQYF. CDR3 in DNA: TGCAGTGCTAGAGAAGATACGCAGTATTTT.

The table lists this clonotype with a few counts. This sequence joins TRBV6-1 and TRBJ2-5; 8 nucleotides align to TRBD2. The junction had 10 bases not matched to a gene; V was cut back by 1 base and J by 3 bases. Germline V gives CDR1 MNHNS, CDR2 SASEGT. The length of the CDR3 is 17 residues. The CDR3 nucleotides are TGTGCCAGCAGTGAAGAGGTAGCGGGGCGGGGGAAAGAGACCCAGTACTTC. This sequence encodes CASSEEVAGRGKETQYF.

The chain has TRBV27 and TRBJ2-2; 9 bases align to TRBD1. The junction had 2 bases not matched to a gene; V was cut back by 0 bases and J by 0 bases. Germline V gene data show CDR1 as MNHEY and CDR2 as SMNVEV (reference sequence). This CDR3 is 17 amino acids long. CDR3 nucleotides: TGTGCCAGCAGTTTATCGTGGGACAGGGCGAACACCGGGGAGCTGTTTTTT. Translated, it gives CASSLSWDRANTGELFF.

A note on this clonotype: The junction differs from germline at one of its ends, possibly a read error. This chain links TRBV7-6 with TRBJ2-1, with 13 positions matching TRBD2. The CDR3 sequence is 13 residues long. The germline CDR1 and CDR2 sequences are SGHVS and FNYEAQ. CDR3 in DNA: TGTGCTAGCAGCCGCACTAGCGGGGGGGCCTTGTTCTTC. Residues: CASSRTSGGALFF.